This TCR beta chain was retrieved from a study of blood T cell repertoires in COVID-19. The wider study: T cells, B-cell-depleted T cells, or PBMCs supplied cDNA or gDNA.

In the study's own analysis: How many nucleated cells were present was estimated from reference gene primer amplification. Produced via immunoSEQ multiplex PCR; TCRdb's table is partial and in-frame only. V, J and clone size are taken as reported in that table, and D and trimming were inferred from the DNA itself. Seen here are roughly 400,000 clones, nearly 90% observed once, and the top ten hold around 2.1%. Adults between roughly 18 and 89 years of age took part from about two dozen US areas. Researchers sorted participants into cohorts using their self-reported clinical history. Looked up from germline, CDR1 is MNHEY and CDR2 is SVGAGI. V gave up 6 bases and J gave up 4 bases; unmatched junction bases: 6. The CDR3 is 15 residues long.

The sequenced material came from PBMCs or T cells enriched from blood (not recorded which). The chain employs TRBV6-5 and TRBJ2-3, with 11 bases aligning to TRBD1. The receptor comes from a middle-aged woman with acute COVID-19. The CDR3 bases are TGTGCCAGCAGGACGGGACAGGGGGGGGCAGATACGCAGTATTTT. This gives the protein CASRTGQGGADTQYF.